This TCR beta chain is from a study of identical twins. With template switching, a universal primer site was added, and the cDNA carried unique molecular identifiers. TCRdb analysed the 5' RACE reads with MiXCR anew, one entry per CDR3 protein. The repertoire holds 1.5 million to 2 million distinct CDR3 sequences, with about 32% as singletons. V shed 5 bases and J shed 5 bases, with 7 bases lying between them. CDR3 length equals 11 residues. The germline V gene encodes CDR1 DFQATT and CDR2 SNEGSKA (reference sequence). Study-level points and caveats: The study found excess low generation probability among twin-shared out-of-frame alpha sequences. There is a chance that invariant MAIT and iNKT cells partially muddied zero-insertion analyses. Carriage of fewer insertions was seen in abundant cord blood beta clonotypes, whereas memory repertoires showed none.

With respect to this clonotype: The antigen is unknown.

The receptor was derived from a newborn girl in good health. What was sequenced was cord blood. The chain has TRBV20-1 and TRBJ2-1; D gene uncertain. The CDR3 DNA follows: TGCAGTGCTCCGGGCAACAATGAGCAGTTCTTC. Protein product: CSAPGNNEQFF.